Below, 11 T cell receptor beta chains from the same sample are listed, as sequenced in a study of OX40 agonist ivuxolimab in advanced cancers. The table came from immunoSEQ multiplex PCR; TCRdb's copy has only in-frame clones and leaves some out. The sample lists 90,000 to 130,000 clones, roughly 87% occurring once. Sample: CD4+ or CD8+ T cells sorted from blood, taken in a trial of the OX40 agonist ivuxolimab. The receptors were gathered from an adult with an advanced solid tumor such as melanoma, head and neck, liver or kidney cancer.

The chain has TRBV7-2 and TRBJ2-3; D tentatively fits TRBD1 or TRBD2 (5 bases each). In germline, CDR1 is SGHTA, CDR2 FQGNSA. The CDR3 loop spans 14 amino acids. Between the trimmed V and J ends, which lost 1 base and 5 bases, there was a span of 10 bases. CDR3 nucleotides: TGTGCCAGCAGCTTAGAAGGGGCGGGAGATACGCAGTATTTT. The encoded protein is CASSLEGAGDTQYF.

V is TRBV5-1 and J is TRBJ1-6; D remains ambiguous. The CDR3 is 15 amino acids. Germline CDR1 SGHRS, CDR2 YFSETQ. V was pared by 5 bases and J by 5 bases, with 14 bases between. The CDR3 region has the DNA TGCGCCAGCAGTATGACCGAGCTTGATAATTCACCCCTCCACTTT. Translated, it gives CASSMTELDNSPLHF.

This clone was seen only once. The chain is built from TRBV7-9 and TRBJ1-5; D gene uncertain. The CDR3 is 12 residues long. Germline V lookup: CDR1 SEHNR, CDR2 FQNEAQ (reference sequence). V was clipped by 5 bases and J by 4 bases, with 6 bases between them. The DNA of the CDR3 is TGTGCCAGCAGCGGAAGTAATCAGCCCCAGCATTTT. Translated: CASSGSNQPQHF.

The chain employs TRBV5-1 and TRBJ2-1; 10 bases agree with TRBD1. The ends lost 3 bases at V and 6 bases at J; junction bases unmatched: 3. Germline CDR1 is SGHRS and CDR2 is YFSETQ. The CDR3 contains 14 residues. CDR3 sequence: CASSWGTGVNEQFF. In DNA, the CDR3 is TGCGCCAGCAGCTGGGGGACAGGGGTCAATGAGCAGTTCTTC. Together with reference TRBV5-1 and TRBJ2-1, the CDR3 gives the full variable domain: KAGVTQTPRYLIKTRGQQVTLSCSPISGHRSVSWYQQTPGQGLQFLFEYFSETQRNKGNFPGRFSGRQFSNSRSEMNVSTLELGDSALYLCASSWGTGVNEQFFGPGTRLTVL.

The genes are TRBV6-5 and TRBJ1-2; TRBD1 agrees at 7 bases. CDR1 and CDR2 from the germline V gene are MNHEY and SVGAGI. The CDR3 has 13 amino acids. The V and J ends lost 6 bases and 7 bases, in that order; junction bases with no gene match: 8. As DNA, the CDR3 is TGTGCCAGCAGCAACAGACAGGGACGTGGCTACACCTTC. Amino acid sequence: CASSNRQGRGYTF.

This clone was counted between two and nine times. The CDR3 is CASSLSTGGRETQYF. CDR3 nucleotides: TGTGCCAGCAGTTTATCGACAGGGGGGCGGGAGACCCAGTACTTC. The V gene is TRBV27, the J gene TRBJ2-5, with 9 bases that match TRBD1. V was pared by 0 bases and J by 5 bases, with 4 bases of the junction left unmatched. Germline V gene data show CDR1 as MNHEY and CDR2 as SMNVEV (reference sequence). This CDR3 region has 15 residues.

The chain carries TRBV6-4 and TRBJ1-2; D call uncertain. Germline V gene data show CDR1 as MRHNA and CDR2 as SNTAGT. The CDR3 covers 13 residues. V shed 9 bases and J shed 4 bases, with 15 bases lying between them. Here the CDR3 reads CASSIDGLYGYTF. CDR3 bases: TGTGCCAGTTCTATAGACGGACTCTATGGCTACACCTTC.

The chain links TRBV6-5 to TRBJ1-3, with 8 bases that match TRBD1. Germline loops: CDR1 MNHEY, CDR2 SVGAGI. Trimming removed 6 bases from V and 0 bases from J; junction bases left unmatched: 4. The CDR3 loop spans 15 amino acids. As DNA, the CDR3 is TGTGCCAGCAGCGACGGGACAGGCTCTGGAAACACCATATATTTT. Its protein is CASSDGTGSGNTIYF.

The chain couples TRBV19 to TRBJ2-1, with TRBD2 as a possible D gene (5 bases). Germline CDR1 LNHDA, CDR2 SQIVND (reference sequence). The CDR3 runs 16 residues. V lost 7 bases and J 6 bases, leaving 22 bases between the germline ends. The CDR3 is CASTRASLGLINEQFF. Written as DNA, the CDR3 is TGTGCCAGTACGAGGGCGAGCCTAGGGTTGATCAATGAGCAGTTCTTC.

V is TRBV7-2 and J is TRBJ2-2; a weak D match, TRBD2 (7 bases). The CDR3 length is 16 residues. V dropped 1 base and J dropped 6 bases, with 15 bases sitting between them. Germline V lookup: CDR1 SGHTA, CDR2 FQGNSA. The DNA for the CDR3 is TGTGCCAGCAGCTTAGGCTTCGGGGGGCGGGCCGGGGAGCTGTTTTTT. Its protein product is CASSLGFGGRAGELFF.

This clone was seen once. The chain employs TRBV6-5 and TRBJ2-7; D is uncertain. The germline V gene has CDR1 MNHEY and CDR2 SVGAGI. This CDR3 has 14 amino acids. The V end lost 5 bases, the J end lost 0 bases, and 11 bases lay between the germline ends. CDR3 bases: TGTGCCAGCAGTCCCCAGGAGTACTCCTACGAGCAGTACTTC. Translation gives CASSPQEYSYEQYF.